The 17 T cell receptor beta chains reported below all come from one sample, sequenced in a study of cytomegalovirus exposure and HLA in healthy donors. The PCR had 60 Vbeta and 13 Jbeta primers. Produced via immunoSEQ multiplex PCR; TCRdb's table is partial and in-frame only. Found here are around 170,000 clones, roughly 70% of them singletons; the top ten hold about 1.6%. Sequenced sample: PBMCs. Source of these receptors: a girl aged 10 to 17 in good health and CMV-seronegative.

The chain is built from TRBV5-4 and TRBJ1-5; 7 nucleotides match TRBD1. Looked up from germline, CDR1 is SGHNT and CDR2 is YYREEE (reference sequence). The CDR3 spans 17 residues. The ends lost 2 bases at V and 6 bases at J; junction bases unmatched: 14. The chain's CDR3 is CASSFAGGQRGGQPQHF. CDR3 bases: TGTGCCAGCAGCTTTGCAGGGGGGCAGAGAGGTGGTCAGCCCCAGCATTTT.

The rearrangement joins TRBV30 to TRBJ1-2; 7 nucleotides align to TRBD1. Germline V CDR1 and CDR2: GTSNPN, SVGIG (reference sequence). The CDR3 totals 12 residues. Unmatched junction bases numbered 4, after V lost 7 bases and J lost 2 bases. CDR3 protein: CASQTGNYGYTF. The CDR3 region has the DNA TGTGCCTCTCAGACAGGGAACTATGGCTACACCTTC.

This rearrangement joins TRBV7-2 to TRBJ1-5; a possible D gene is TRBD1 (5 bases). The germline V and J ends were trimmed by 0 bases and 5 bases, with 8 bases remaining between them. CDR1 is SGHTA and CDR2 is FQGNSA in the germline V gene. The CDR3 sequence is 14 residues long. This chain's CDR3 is CASSLAGVDQPQHF. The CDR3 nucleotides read TGTGCCAGCAGCTTAGCAGGGGTCGATCAGCCCCAGCATTTT.

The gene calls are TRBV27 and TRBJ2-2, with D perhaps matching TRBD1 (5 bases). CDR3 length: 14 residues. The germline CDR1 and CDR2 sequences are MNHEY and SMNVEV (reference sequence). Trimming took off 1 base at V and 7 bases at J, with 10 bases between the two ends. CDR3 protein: CASSLFQGDGELFF. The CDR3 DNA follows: TGTGCCAGCAGTTTATTTCAGGGTGACGGGGAGCTGTTTTTT.

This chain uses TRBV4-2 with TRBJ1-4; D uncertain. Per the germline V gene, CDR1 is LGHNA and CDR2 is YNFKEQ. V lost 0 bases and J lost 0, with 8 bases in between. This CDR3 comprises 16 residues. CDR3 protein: CASSQDVGATNEKLFF. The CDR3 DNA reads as TGTGCCAGCAGCCAAGATGTCGGAGCAACTAATGAAAAACTGTTTTTT.

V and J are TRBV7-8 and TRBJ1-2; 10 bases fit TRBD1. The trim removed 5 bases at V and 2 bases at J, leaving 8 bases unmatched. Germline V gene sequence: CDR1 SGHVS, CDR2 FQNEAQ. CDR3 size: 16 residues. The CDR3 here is CASSNRDRGSNYGYTF. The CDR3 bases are TGTGCCAGCAGCAACCGGGACAGGGGCTCAAACTATGGCTACACCTTC.

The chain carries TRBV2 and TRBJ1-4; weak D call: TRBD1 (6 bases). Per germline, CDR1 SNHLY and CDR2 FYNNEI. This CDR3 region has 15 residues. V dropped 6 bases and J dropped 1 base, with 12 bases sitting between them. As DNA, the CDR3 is TGTGCCAGCAGCACACTCAGGGGAACTAATGAAAAACTGTTTTTT. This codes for CASSTLRGTNEKLFF.

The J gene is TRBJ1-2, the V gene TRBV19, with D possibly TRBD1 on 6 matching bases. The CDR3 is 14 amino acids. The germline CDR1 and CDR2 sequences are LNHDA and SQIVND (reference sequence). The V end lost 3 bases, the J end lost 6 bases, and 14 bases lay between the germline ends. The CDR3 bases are TGTGCCAGTAGTATCACCCGGGACAATGATGGCTACACCTTC. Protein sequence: CASSITRDNDGYTF.

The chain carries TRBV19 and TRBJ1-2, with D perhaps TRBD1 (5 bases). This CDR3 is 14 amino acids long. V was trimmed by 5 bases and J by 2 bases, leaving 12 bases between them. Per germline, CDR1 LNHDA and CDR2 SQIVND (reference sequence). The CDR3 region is CASSPRQTNYGYTF. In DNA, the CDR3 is TGTGCCAGTAGTCCGCGACAGACCAACTATGGCTACACCTTC.

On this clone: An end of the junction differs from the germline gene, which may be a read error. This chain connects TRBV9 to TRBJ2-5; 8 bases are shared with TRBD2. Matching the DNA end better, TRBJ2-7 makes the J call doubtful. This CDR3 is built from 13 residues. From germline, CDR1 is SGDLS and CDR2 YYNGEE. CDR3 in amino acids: CASSERGSYEQYF. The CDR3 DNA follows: TGTGCCAGTAGCGAGCGGGGGTCCTACGAGCAGTACTTC.

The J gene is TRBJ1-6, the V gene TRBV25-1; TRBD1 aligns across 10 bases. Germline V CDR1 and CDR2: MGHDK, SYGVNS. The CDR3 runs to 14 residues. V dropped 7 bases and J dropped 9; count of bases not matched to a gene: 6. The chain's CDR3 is CASTPDRGLSPLHF. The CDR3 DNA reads TGTGCCAGCACCCCCGACAGGGGGCTTTCACCCCTCCACTTT.

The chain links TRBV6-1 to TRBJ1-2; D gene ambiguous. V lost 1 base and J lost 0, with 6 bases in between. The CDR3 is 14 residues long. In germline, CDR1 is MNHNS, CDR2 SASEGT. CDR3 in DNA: TGTGCCAGCAGTGAAGTGTCGGCTAACTATGGCTACACCTTC. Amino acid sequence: CASSEVSANYGYTF.

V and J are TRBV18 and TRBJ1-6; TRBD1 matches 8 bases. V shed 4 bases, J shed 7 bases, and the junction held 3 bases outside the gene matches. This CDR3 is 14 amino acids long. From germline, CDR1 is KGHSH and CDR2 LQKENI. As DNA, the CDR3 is TGTGCCAGCTCACAGGACAGGGAAAATTCACCCCTCCACTTT. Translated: CASSQDRENSPLHF.

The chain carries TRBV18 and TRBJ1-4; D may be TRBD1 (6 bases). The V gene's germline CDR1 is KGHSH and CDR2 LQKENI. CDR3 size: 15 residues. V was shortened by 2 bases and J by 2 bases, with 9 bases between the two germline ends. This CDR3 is CASSPGRGTNEKLFF. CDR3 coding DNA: TGTGCCAGCTCACCAGGGAGGGGGACTAATGAAAAACTGTTTTTT.

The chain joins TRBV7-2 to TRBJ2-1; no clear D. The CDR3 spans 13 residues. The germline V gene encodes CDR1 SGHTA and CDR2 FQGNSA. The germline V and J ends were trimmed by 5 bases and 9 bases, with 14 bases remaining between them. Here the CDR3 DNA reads TGTGCCAGCAGCCCGGTGGTAGGAGTTGAGCAGTTCTTC. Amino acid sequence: CASSPVVGVEQFF.

This chain's CDR3 is CASSVFGSGTGYNEQFF. CDR3 bases: TGTGCCAGCAGCGTATTCGGGTCAGGGACAGGGTACAATGAGCAGTTCTTC. The chain couples TRBV9 to TRBJ2-1; 9 bases match TRBD1. With 1 base clipped from V and 4 bases from J, the junction kept 9 bases outside the gene matches. The germline V gene has CDR1 SGDLS and CDR2 YYNGEE. The CDR3 extends over 17 amino acids. Together with reference TRBV9 and TRBJ2-1, the CDR3 gives the full variable domain: DSGVTQTPKHLITATGQRVTLRCSPRSGDLSVYWYQQSLDQGLQFLIQYYNGEERAKGNILERFSAQQFPDLHSELNLSSLELGDSALYFCASSVFGSGTGYNEQFFGPGTRLTVL.

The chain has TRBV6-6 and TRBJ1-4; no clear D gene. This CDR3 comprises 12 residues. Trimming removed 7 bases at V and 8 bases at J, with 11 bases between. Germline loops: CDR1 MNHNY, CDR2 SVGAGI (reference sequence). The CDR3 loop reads CASIKAGEKLFF. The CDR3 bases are TGTGCCAGCATCAAAGCGGGGGAAAAACTGTTTTTT.